A single sample gave rise to the 25 T cell receptor beta chains below, sequenced in a study of control samples from healthy donors and cancer patients. Method: immunoSEQ multiplex PCR; TCRdb's copy keeps in-frame clones and lacks some. The sample carries 76,000 or so clones, roughly nine tenths recorded once. The sample taken for sequencing was PBMCs. The receptor source for this set is a woman in her 50s with colorectal cancer.

J is TRBJ2-5 and V is TRBV5-1; TRBD1 might be the D (6 bases). V lost 0 bases to trimming and J lost 4 bases, with 16 bases between them. Germline V CDR1 and CDR2: SGHRS, YFSETQ. The CDR3 length is 16 residues. CDR3 residues: CASSLAAAGVGETQYF. The CDR3 DNA reads TGCGCCAGCAGCTTGGCCGCGGCAGGGGTAGGAGAGACCCAGTACTTC.

The gene calls are TRBV6-5 and TRBJ1-4; the match to TRBD1 covers 7 bases. V lost 6 bases, J lost 10 bases, and 8 bases stayed unmatched. CDR1 and CDR2 (germline): MNHEY, SVGAGI. This CDR3 is built from 13 residues. The chain's CDR3 is CASRGQEVGKLFF. As DNA, the CDR3 is TGTGCCAGCAGAGGACAGGAAGTGGGAAAACTGTTTTTT.

The chain recombines TRBV4-1 with TRBJ1-5; D may be TRBD1 (5 bases). Germline CDR1 is MGHRA and CDR2 is YSYEKL. The ends were cut back, 1 base at V and 8 bases at J, with 18 bases in the middle. The CDR3 length is 16 residues. CDR3 sequence reads: CASSQAPGLLWEPQHF. The CDR3 DNA is TGCGCCAGCAGCCAAGCCCCGGGACTCCTATGGGAGCCCCAGCATTTT.

This clone was detected only a few times. The gene calls are TRBV2 and TRBJ1-1; possible D gene TRBD1, 6 bases. The CDR3 is 15 residues long. Trimming took 3 bases from V and 1 from J, leaving 12 bases between them. Germline V CDR1 and CDR2: SNHLY, FYNNEI. CDR3 DNA sequence: TGTGCCAGCAGTGATGTCCACAGGGAGAACACTGAAGCTTTCTTT. Translating gives CASSDVHRENTEAFF.

This chain uses TRBV7-2 with TRBJ1-6, with 7 bases fitting TRBD1. Per the germline V gene, CDR1 is SGHTA and CDR2 is FQGNSA. The CDR3 totals 15 residues. V was pared by 5 bases and J by 3 bases, with 4 bases of the junction left unmatched. The CDR3 DNA reads TGTGCCAGCAGCACGGGACAGATCTATAATTCACCCCTCCACTTT. Its protein product is CASSTGQIYNSPLHF.

This clone was seen only a few times. The chain uses TRBV7-2 and TRBJ2-7; D possibly matches TRBD1 or TRBD2 (5 bases each). Germline CDR1 SGHTA, CDR2 FQGNSA. The CDR3 is 15 residues long. V lost 3 bases, J lost 2 bases, and 14 bases lay in between. CDR3 in DNA: TGTGCCAGCAGCTTTCAACGGGACGCGCCCTACGAGCAGTACGTC. Translated: CASSFQRDAPYEQYV.

The V call is TRBV28, the J call TRBJ2-6, with 9 bases matching TRBD1. V shed 3 bases, J shed 0 bases, and the junction held 6 bases outside the gene matches. This CDR3 is 18 amino acids long. The germline gives CDR1 MDHEN, CDR2 SYDVKM. CDR3 loop: CASSFWTGADSGANVLTF. CDR3 sequence (DNA): TGTGCCAGCAGTTTTTGGACAGGGGCAGACTCTGGGGCCAACGTCCTGACTTTC.

The rearrangement uses TRBV6-1 and TRBJ1-1; no firm D call. Germline CDR1 is MNHNS and CDR2 is SASEGT. Trimming stripped 2 bases from V and 4 bases from J, with 8 bases between. The CDR3 is 13 amino acids. CDR3 bases: TGTGCCAGCAGTGAACGAGGGAGCACTGAAGCTTTCTTT. This gives the protein CASSERGSTEAFF.

The V and J genes are TRBV28 and TRBJ2-6; 7 positions agree with TRBD1. CDR1 is MDHEN, CDR2 SYDVKM, per germline. The CDR3 is 16 amino acids. J gave up 0 bases and V 7 bases, and 6 bases lay outside the gene matches. The CDR3 DNA reads TGTGCCAGCACCCCGACAGGGTACTCTGGGGCCAACGTCCTGACTTTC. It translates to CASTPTGYSGANVLTF.

This clone has only a few counts. The chain is built from TRBV6-1 and TRBJ1-2; the match to TRBD1 covers 9 bases. This CDR3 has 16 residues. Trimming removed 4 bases from V and 5 bases from J; junction bases left unmatched: 11. CDR1 is MNHNS and CDR2 is SASEGT in the germline V gene. The CDR3 sequence: CASSGPPGQGTYGYTF. The CDR3, as DNA: TGTGCCAGCAGTGGCCCCCCGGGACAGGGAACGTATGGCTACACCTTC.

The chain links TRBV9 to TRBJ2-5, with 8 bases aligning to TRBD2. This CDR3 spans 17 amino acids. Germline CDR1 reads SGDLS; CDR2 reads YYNGEE. V was pared by 0 bases and J by 1 base, with 8 bases of the junction left unmatched. CDR3 region: CASSVGWSGGPQETQYF. The CDR3 nucleotides are TGTGCCAGCAGCGTAGGGTGGAGCGGGGGCCCCCAAGAGACCCAGTACTTC.

The CDR3 coding sequence is TGTGCCAGCAGTTACGGATTGTGGGGACTAAAAAATGAGCAGTTCTTC. This translates into CASSYGLWGLKNEQFF. The chain joins TRBV6-5 to TRBJ2-1; TRBD2 matches at 7 bases. Germline CDR1 is MNHEY and CDR2 is SVGAGI. With V trimmed by 2 bases and J by 7 bases, 11 bases remained unmatched. This CDR3 spans 16 amino acids.

The chain combines TRBV30 with TRBJ2-2; D remains unclear. The V gene lost 5 bases and the J gene lost 6 bases, with 7 bases spanning the gap. CDR1 GTSNPN and CDR2 SVGIG come from the germline V gene (reference sequence). The CDR3 totals 11 residues. CDR3 coding DNA: TGTGCCTGGGCAATCTCCGGGGAGCTGTTTTTT. Residues: CAWAISGELFF.

This sequence joins TRBV19 and TRBJ2-2; 7 nucleotides agree with TRBD1. This CDR3 is built from 13 residues. Germline V gene lookup returns CDR1 LNHDA and CDR2 SQIVND (reference sequence). Losses at the gene ends were 8 bases for V and 6 bases for J; bases not matched to a gene: 6. The CDR3 protein is CASSIGGSGELFF. CDR3 sequence (DNA): TGTGCCAGTTCTATAGGGGGCTCCGGGGAGCTGTTTTTT.

The V gene is TRBV19, the J gene TRBJ1-5; the D gene is possibly TRBD1 (6 bases). The V and J ends lost 4 bases and 3 bases respectively, with 19 bases between them. This CDR3 is built from 17 residues. Germline values: CDR1 LNHDA, CDR2 SQIVND (reference sequence). The CDR3 here is CASSTRGGQVVNQPQHF. In nucleotides, the CDR3 is TGTGCCAGTAGTACCCGAGGGGGTCAGGTTGTCAATCAGCCCCAGCATTTT.

The chain has TRBV28 and TRBJ1-1, with TRBD1 matching over 8 bases. Germline V gene lookup returns CDR1 MDHEN and CDR2 SYDVKM. CDR3 length equals 14 residues. V lost 5 bases and J lost 7; bases outside the gene matches: 9. CDR3 nucleotide sequence: TGTGCCAGCAGTCTACGGACAGGGTACTTTGAAGCTTTCTTT. Translated, it gives CASSLRTGYFEAFF.

This chain links TRBV2 with TRBJ2-7, with no clear D. There are 12 residues in the CDR3. CDR1 and CDR2 (germline): SNHLY, FYNNEI. Trimming took 7 bases from V and 2 from J, leaving 9 bases between them. CDR3 bases: TGTGCCAGCAAAGGGCAGGCCTACGAGCAGTACGTC. It translates to CASKGQAYEQYV.

V gene TRBV6-5 combines with J gene TRBJ1-2; D is unclear. The germline CDR1 and CDR2 sequences are MNHEY and SVGAGI. Trimming cost V 8 bases and J 8 bases, with 18 bases left between them. CDR3 size: 13 residues. CDR3 nucleotides: TGTGCCAGCCGGAGCATGGAGGTTAGCGGCTACACCTTC. Its translation is CASRSMEVSGYTF.

The chain combines TRBV28 with TRBJ1-2; D gene ambiguous. CDR1 MDHEN and CDR2 SYDVKM come from the germline V gene. V shed 10 bases and J shed 8 bases, with 20 bases lying between them. This CDR3 contains 13 residues. The CDR3 sequence: CATPGGGGWGYTF. CDR3 sequence (DNA): TGTGCCACACCCGGAGGCGGAGGGTGGGGCTACACCTTC.

The chain links TRBV10-3 to TRBJ2-6, with no clear D. The CDR3 totals 17 residues. Germline V gene lookup returns CDR1 ENHRY and CDR2 SYGVKD. Trimming cost V 4 bases and J 4 bases, with 17 bases left between them. CDR3 protein: CAISGGVRSVGANVLTF. In DNA form, the CDR3 reads TGTGCCATCAGTGGCGGTGTTCGATCTGTGGGGGCCAACGTCCTGACTTTC.

The V and J genes are TRBV19 and TRBJ1-1; D remains ambiguous. Per the germline V gene, CDR1 is LNHDA and CDR2 is SQIVND (reference sequence). This CDR3 has 15 amino acids. Trimming removed 7 bases at V and 1 base at J, with 16 bases between. CDR3 residues: CASTQHGSWNTEAFF. CDR3 coding DNA: TGTGCCAGTACCCAACATGGGTCATGGAACACTGAAGCTTTCTTT. The full variable domain, completed using reference TRBV19 and TRBJ1-1, is DGGITQSPKYLFRKEGQNVTLSCEQNLNHDAMYWYRQDPGQGLRLIYYSQIVNDFQKGDIAEGYSVSREKKESFPLTVTSAQKNPTAFYLCASTQHGSWNTEAFFGQGTRLTVV.

The chain has TRBV6-5 and TRBJ2-1; 13 bases match TRBD2. CDR1 and CDR2 from the germline V gene are MNHEY and SVGAGI. The V and J ends lost 4 bases and 10 bases, in that order; junction bases with no gene match: 10. This CDR3 region has 16 residues. CDR3 bases: TGTGCCAGCAGTTCGCCGGGACTAGCGGGGATTAGGGAGCAGTTCTTC. This encodes CASSSPGLAGIREQFF.

The chain joins TRBV4-3 to TRBJ1-2, with D maybe TRBD1 (5 bases). CDR1 is LGHNA, CDR2 YSLEER, per germline. V gave up 0 bases and J gave up 4 bases, with 15 bases separating them. The CDR3 is 16 amino acids. CDR3 nucleotides: TGCGCCAGCAGCCAAGATCCCAGAGGGGAGGGCTATGGCTACACCTTC. Translating gives CASSQDPRGEGYGYTF.

The V and J genes are TRBV9 and TRBJ1-2; TRBD1 might be the D (5 bases). CDR3 length: 15 residues. The V and J ends lost 1 base and 0 bases respectively, with 10 bases between them. Germline CDR1 is SGDLS and CDR2 is YYNGEE. DNA for the CDR3: TGTGCCAGCAGCGTAAATGCAGGGTCTAACTATGGCTACACCTTC. It specifies CASSVNAGSNYGYTF.

This clone was detected only a few times. The V gene is TRBV7-3, the J gene TRBJ1-6, with 7 nucleotides matching TRBD1. V was clipped by 3 bases and J by 7 bases; unmatched bases: 3. Germline CDR1 reads SGHTA; CDR2 reads FQGTGA. The CDR3 has 14 residues. The CDR3 region is CASSLAGGNSPLHF. In DNA form, the CDR3 reads TGTGCCAGCAGCTTGGCAGGGGGAAATTCACCCCTCCACTTT.